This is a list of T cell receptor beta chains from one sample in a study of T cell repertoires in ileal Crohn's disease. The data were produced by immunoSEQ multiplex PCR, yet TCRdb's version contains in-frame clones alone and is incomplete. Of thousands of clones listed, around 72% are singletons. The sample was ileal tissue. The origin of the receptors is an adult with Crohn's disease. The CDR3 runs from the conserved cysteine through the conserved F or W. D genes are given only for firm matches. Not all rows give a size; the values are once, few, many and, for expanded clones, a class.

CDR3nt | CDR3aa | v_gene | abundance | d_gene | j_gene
TGTGCCAGCAGCGCTGGGGTCGGGGGGTACAATGAGCAGTTCTTC | CASSAGVGGYNEQFF | TRBV9 | few | TRBD2 | TRBJ2-1
TGTGCCTCTCGGGGGGGACTAGCGGTTTTGTACTTC | CASRGGLAVLYF | TRBV30 | NA | TRBD2 | TRBJ2-7
TGCGCCAGCAGCTACGTACCGACAGGGGGTATGGACACTGAAGCTTTCTTT | CASSYVPTGGMDTEAFF | TRBV5-1 | once | TRBD1 | TRBJ1-1
TGCAGCGTTGCCAAGACAGAGACCGGCTACACCTTC | CSVAKTETGYTF | TRBV29-1 | once | NA | TRBJ1-2
TGTGCCAGCAGCCATACAGAATATGGCTACACCTTC | CASSHTEYGYTF | TRBV11-2 | NA | NA | TRBJ1-2
TGTGCCATCAGTGAGGGGGGGGGAGGGCAAGAGACCCAGTACTTC | CAISEGGGGQETQYF | TRBV10-3 | NA | TRBD2 | TRBJ2-5
TGCGCCAGCAGCCAAGTAAGCGGTAGCACAGATACGCAGTATTTT | CASSQVSGSTDTQYF | TRBV4-1 | once | NA | TRBJ2-3
TGTGCCAGCAGCTTCTCCCCTCAAGGGGTCGGGTACAATGAGCAGTTCTTC | CASSFSPQGVGYNEQFF | TRBV7-2 | NA | NA | TRBJ2-1
TGTGCCAGCAGCCCCCCGGACAGGCCGTATGGCTACACCTTC | CASSPPDRPYGYTF | TRBV6-1 | few | TRBD1 | TRBJ1-2
TGCAGCGTGGAGGGCCTAGCGGGTTCTGATACGCAGTATTTT | CSVEGLAGSDTQYF | TRBV29-1 | few | TRBD2 | TRBJ2-3
TGTGCCATCAGCGGTGCCTACGAGCAGTACTTC | CAISGAYEQYF | TRBV10-3 | NA | NA | TRBJ2-7
TGTGCCAGCAGCTTAGCGGGCCCCCCGGGGGATACGCAGTATTTT | CASSLAGPPGDTQYF | TRBV7-2 | NA | NA | TRBJ2-3
TGCGCCAGCAGCCAAGCTAAGGGACTAGCGGGAGGATCAGGCACCTACGAGCAGTACTTC | CASSQAKGLAGGSGTYEQYF | TRBV4-1 | NA | TRBD2 | TRBJ2-7
TGCAGCGTTGACCCGACAGGGCGTGGTGAAAAACTGTTTTTT | CSVDPTGRGEKLFF | TRBV29-1 | NA | TRBD1 | TRBJ1-4
TGCGCCAGCAGCTTGGCCAGGGGGCGGGCGAGCTCCTACAATGAGCAGTTCTTC | CASSLARGRASSYNEQFF | TRBV5-1 | few | TRBD1 | TRBJ2-1
TGTGCCAGTAGTCCGGACAATAACTATGGCTACACCTTC | CASSPDNNYGYTF | TRBV19 | NA | NA | TRBJ1-2
TGTGCCAGCAGTTACTCGTTCACGAAGCCCTACGAGCAGTACTTC | CASSYSFTKPYEQYF | TRBV6-5 | NA | NA | TRBJ2-7
TGTGCCGGGGGGTTCTTGGGCTACACCTTC | CAGGFLGYTF | TRBV30 | NA | NA | TRBJ1-2
TGTGCCAGCAGCTCTAGCGGGGGGGCGGATAGTACGCAGTATTTT | CASSSSGGADSTQYF | TRBV7-3 | NA | TRBD2 | TRBJ2-3
TGCGCCAGCAGCGTACAGGGGCCTGGCGGGTACGAGCAGTACTTC | CASSVQGPGGYEQYF | TRBV5-1 | NA | TRBD1 | TRBJ2-7
TGTGCCAGCAGTTCACTAGCGGGGGGGCAGGGTACGCAGTATTTT | CASSSLAGGQGTQYF | TRBV28 | once | TRBD2 | TRBJ2-3
TGCGCCAGCAGTACGCTAGCGGGGGGCCAGGCCTACGAGCAGTACTTC | CASSTLAGGQAYEQYF | TRBV10-2 | few | TRBD2 | TRBJ2-7
TGCAGCGCGGGACAGGGTGATTACGAGCAGTACTTC | CSAGQGDYEQYF | TRBV29-1 | NA | TRBD1 | TRBJ2-7
TGTGCCAGCAGTTCCCGATTCAACAGGGAGAACGAGCAGTACTTC | CASSSRFNRENEQYF | TRBV27 | NA | NA | TRBJ2-7
TGTGCCAGCAGCTTTTTATCGGGGAGCGCAGATACGCAGTATTTT | CASSFLSGSADTQYF | TRBV5-6 | NA | NA | TRBJ2-3
TGTGCCAGCGCGAGAGGGAGCGGTCTTAGCACAGATACGCAGTATTTT | CASARGSGLSTDTQYF | TRBV7-9 | NA | NA | TRBJ2-3
TGTGCCTGGAGTGTTCCAGCGGGCACTGAAGCTTTCTTT | CAWSVPAGTEAFF | TRBV30 | NA | NA | TRBJ1-1
TGCGCCAGCAGTAATGGCGCTAGCGGGGGGAGGAATGAGCAGTTCTTC | CASSNGASGGRNEQFF | TRBV5-1 | NA | TRBD2 | TRBJ2-1
TGTGCCAGCAGCCCCGGGACAGCCCACAATGAGCAGTTCTTC | CASSPGTAHNEQFF | TRBV28 | NA | TRBD1 | TRBJ2-1
TGTGCCAGCAGTGTCCCCCGGGAGTTGGGTTTCTTT | CASSVPRELGFF | TRBV6-6 | NA | NA | TRBJ1-1
TGTGCCAGCAGCTTGGCAGGGGGCGGCCACGAGCAGTACTTC | CASSLAGGGHEQYF | TRBV7-3 | NA | TRBD1 | TRBJ2-7
TGTGCCAGCAGCGTAGGGGGGGGCCTGGAGACCCAGTACTTC | CASSVGGGLETQYF | TRBV9 | NA | NA | TRBJ2-5
TGTGCCAGCAGCGGGGACAGGGGAGAACTGTTTTTT | CASSGDRGELFF | TRBV9 | NA | TRBD1 | TRBJ1-4
TGTGCCAGCAGTGAAGGGAGAAGGTACCAAGAGACCCAGTACTTC | CASSEGRRYQETQYF | TRBV25-1 | NA | NA | TRBJ2-5
TGTGCCAGCAGTGTTCGGCAGGGCAACGGGGAGCTGTTTTTT | CASSVRQGNGELFF | TRBV6-4 | NA | NA | TRBJ2-2
TGTGCCAGCAGTCCAGGAAACTATGGCTACACCTTC | CASSPGNYGYTF | TRBV27 | once | NA | TRBJ1-2